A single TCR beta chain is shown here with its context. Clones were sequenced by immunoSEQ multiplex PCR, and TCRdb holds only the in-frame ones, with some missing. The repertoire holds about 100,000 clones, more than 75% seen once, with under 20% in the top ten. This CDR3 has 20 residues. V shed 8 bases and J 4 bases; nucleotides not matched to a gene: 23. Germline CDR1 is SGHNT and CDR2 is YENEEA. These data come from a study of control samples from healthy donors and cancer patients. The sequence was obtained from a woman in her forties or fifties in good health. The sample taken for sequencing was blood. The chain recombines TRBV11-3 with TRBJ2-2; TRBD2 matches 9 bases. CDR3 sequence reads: CASRKLRGDAGGPVTGELFF. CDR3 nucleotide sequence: TGTGCCAGCCGAAAATTGCGGGGGGATGCGGGAGGGCCAGTCACCGGGGAGCTGTTTTTT.